Listed below are T cell receptor beta chains from one sample, sequenced in a study of T cell responses to AZD1222 COVID-19 vaccine. Only in-frame clones appear in the TCRdb table, and some are missing; sequencing was by immunoSEQ multiplex PCR. The sample holds 150,000 to 200,000 clones; roughly 87% are singletons and the top ten take less than 6.5%. This material consisted of peripheral blood, taken 28 days after the second AZD1222 dose. The receptors stem from an adult who received the AZD1222 COVID-19 vaccine. Both conserved end residues are part of each CDR3. The D gene is left open where the match is weak. The size of a clone is reported for some rows only, either as once, few or many, or as a class for expanded clones.

j_call | d_call | clone_size | v_call | cdr3_aa | cdr3_nt
TRBJ2-3 | NA | NA | TRBV7-3 | CASSTGPGTDTQYF | TGTGCCAGCAGCACGGGACCCGGCACAGATACGCAGTATTTT
TRBJ2-1 | NA | once | TRBV25-1 | CASSEGRHNEQFF | TGTGCCAGCAGTGAAGGTCGCCACAATGAGCAGTTCTTC
TRBJ1-6 | NA | NA | TRBV9 | CASSVDPEAGGLLDSPLHF | TGTGCCAGCAGCGTAGACCCCGAGGCGGGCGGGTTATTGGATTCACCCCTCCACTTT
TRBJ1-2 | NA | NA | TRBV10-2 | CASSESDGEGYGYTF | TGCGCCAGCAGTGAGTCCGACGGAGAAGGCTATGGCTACACCTTC
TRBJ1-3 | NA | NA | TRBV9 | CASSPRPGVSGNTIYF | TGTGCCAGCAGCCCTCGTCCGGGAGTATCTGGAAACACCATATATTTT
TRBJ1-5 | TRBD1 | NA | TRBV28 | CASSLSSGGKNQPQHF | TGTGCCAGCAGTTTATCCTCAGGGGGCAAAAATCAGCCCCAGCATTTT
TRBJ2-7 | NA | once | TRBV11-1 | CASSLNQGESYEQYF | TGTGCCAGCAGCTTAAATCAGGGAGAGAGCTACGAGCAGTACTTC
TRBJ1-4 | NA | NA | TRBV7-9 | CASSLSTNEKLFF | TGTGCCAGCAGCTTATCCACTAATGAAAAACTGTTTTTT
TRBJ1-5 | NA | NA | TRBV5-1 | CASSLMGNQPQHF | TGCGCCAGCAGCTTGATGGGCAATCAGCCCCAGCATTTT
TRBJ1-5 | NA | NA | TRBV24-1 | CATSDSRRGSNQPQHF | TGTGCCACCAGTGATTCGAGAAGGGGGAGCAATCAGCCCCAGCATTTT
TRBJ1-2 | NA | NA | TRBV14 | CASSRTRQAGHGYTF | TGTGCCAGCAGCCGGACAAGACAGGCAGGCCACGGCTACACCTTC
TRBJ2-1 | NA | once | TRBV27 | CASSTPRPGSYNNEQFF | TGTGCCAGCAGTACCCCCCGTCCGGGCAGCTACAACAATGAGCAGTTCTTC
TRBJ2-7 | TRBD2 | NA | TRBV6-5 | CASSGLAGYYEQYF | TGTGCCAGCAGCGGACTAGCGGGATATTACGAGCAGTACTTC
TRBJ2-7 | NA | NA | TRBV18 | CASSPPTDSYKEYF | TGTGCCAGCTCACCACCGACCGACAGCTACAAGGAGTACTTC
TRBJ2-1 | TRBD2 | NA | TRBV11-2 | CASSSRGLAGVNEQFF | TGTGCCAGCAGCTCCCGAGGGCTAGCGGGAGTTAATGAGCAGTTCTTC
TRBJ2-7 | NA | once | TRBV9 | CASSVGGRGSYEQYF | TGTGCCAGCAGCGTAGGTGGGCGGGGAAGCTACGAGCAGTACTTC
TRBJ1-2 | NA | NA | TRBV7-8 | CASSPSVNYGYTF | TGTGCCAGCAGCCCTAGCGTAAACTATGGCTACACCTTC
TRBJ1-2 | NA | NA | TRBV10-1 | CASSAGTDYGYTF | TGCGCCAGCAGTGCCGGGACGGACTATGGCTACACCTTC
TRBJ1-2 | NA | few | TRBV6-2/TRBV6-3 | CASSSEGYGYTF | TGTGCCAGCAGCTCCGAGGGCTATGGCTACACCTTC
TRBJ2-3 | TRBD2 | once | TRBV7-3 | CASSWGLAGATDTQYF | TGTGCCAGCAGCTGGGGACTAGCGGGGGCCACAGATACGCAGTATTTT
TRBJ2-3 | NA | NA | TRBV5-1 | CASKRGSTTTDTQYF | TGCGCCAGCAAAAGGGGGAGCACCACCACAGATACGCAGTATTTT
TRBJ2-7 | NA | NA | TRBV7-9 | CASSSDSWVREQYF | TGTGCCAGCAGCTCGGACAGTTGGGTACGGGAGCAGTACTTC
TRBJ2-7 | TRBD1 | NA | TRBV6-6 | CASSYVGQAEQYF | TGTGCCAGCAGTTACGTCGGACAGGCCGAGCAGTACTTC
TRBJ1-5 | NA | NA | TRBV12-3/TRBV12-4 | CASSLSIGQPQHF | TGTGCCAGCAGTTTATCCATAGGGCAGCCCCAGCATTTT
TRBJ2-7 | TRBD2 | NA | TRBV7-6 | CASRRRPGREGGEEQYF | TGTGCCAGCAGACGTAGACCCGGGCGGGAGGGGGGAGAAGAGCAGTACTTC
TRBJ2-7 | NA | once | TRBV27 | CASSLFRGYEQYF | TGTGCCAGCAGTTTATTTCGGGGGTACGAGCAGTACTTC
TRBJ1-4 | NA | NA | TRBV5-1 | CASSSQAQEGEKLFF | TGCGCCAGCAGCTCCCAGGCGCAAGAAGGAGAAAAACTGTTTTTT
TRBJ2-7 | TRBD1 | NA | TRBV4-1 | CASSQSGTGAYEQYF | TGCGCCAGCAGCCAATCGGGGACAGGGGCCTACGAGCAGTACTTC
TRBJ1-1 | TRBD1 | NA | TRBV2 | CASRLTGDTEAFF | TGTGCCAGCAGACTAACAGGGGATACTGAAGCTTTCTTT
TRBJ1-5 | NA | NA | TRBV6-6 | CASSYLAGGQPQHF | TGTGCCAGCAGTTACTTGGCCGGGGGGCAGCCCCAGCATTTT
TRBJ1-1 | NA | few | TRBV7-8 | CASSQQGSLDTEAFF | TGTGCCAGCAGCCAACAGGGAAGTCTTGACACTGAAGCTTTCTTT
TRBJ1-4 | NA | NA | TRBV7-9 | CASSPWFRGAIEKLFF | TGTGCCAGCAGCCCATGGTTTCGGGGGGCTATTGAAAAACTGTTTTTT
TRBJ1-5 | TRBD1 | NA | TRBV19 | CASGGTDLISNQPQHF | TGTGCCAGTGGGGGGACAGACCTAATTAGCAATCAGCCCCAGCATTTT
TRBJ2-4 | NA | NA | TRBV12-3/TRBV12-4 | CASSLTGNIQYF | TGTGCCAGCAGTTTAACAGGGAACATTCAGTACTTC
TRBJ2-3 | TRBD1 | NA | TRBV7-6 | CASSQVPDRGRDTQYF | TGTGCCAGCAGCCAGGTCCCGGACAGGGGGCGTGATACGCAGTATTTT
TRBJ1-5 | TRBD1 | NA | TRBV27 | CASSHRGSQPQHF | TGTGCCAGCAGCCACAGGGGAAGTCAGCCCCAGCATTTT
TRBJ1-5 | TRBD1 | NA | TRBV19 | CASQSLGTGNQPQHF | TGTGCCAGTCAATCTCTCGGGACAGGGAATCAGCCCCAGCATTTT
TRBJ2-5 | TRBD2 | NA | TRBV5-4 | CASSEDGGRETQYF | TGTGCCAGCAGCGAAGACGGGGGGAGGGAGACCCAGTACTTC
TRBJ1-1 | TRBD1 | NA | TRBV28 | CASSPGQMNTEAFF | TGTGCCAGCAGTCCGGGACAGATGAACACTGAAGCTTTCTTT
TRBJ2-5 | TRBD1 | NA | TRBV18 | CASSTRTGVETQYF | TGTGCCAGCTCAACCCGGACAGGGGTGGAGACCCAGTACTTC
TRBJ2-2 | TRBD2 | NA | TRBV9 | CASSDRDYYTGELFF | TGTGCCAGCAGCGACCGGGACTACTACACCGGGGAGCTGTTTTTT
TRBJ1-2 | NA | NA | TRBV30 | CAWSVRDTPKTYGYTF | TGTGCCTGGAGTGTAAGGGACACGCCGAAAACCTATGGCTACACCTTC